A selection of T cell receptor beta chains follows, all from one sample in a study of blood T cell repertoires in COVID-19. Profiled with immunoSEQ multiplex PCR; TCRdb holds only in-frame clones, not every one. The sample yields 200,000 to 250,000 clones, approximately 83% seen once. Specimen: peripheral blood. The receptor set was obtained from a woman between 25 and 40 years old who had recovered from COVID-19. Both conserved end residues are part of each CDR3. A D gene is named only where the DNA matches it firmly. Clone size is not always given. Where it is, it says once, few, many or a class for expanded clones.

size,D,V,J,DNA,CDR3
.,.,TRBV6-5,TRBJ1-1,TGTGCCAGCACCAATTCCTGGAGGGTGGGGACTGAAGCTTTCTTT,CASTNSWRVGTEAFF
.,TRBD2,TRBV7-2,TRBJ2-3,TGTGCCAGCAGCTGGGGACTAAGAGATACGCAGTATTTT,CASSWGLRDTQYF
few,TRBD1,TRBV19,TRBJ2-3,TGTGCCAGTAGTACAGGACAGGGCGCAGATACGCAGTATTTT,CASSTGQGADTQYF
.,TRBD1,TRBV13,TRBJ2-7,TGTGCCAGCAGTGACAGGGGGCTTGACGAGCAGTACTTC,CASSDRGLDEQYF
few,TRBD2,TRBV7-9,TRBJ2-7,TGTGCCAGCAGCTTAGATTCTAGCGGGACCTACGAGCAGTACTTC,CASSLDSSGTYEQYF
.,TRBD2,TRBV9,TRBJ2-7,TGTGCCAGCAGCGCTAGCGGGAGGTCCCCCGAGCAGTACTTC,CASSASGRSPEQYF
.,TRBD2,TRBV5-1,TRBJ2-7,TGCGCCAGCAGCCGTATAGCGGGAGGGGACTACGAGCAGTACTTC,CASSRIAGGDYEQYF
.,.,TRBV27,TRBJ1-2,TGTGCCAGCAGTTTATGGGCGTCTGAACGCTATGGCTACACCTTC,CASSLWASERYGYTF
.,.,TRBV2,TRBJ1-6,TGTGCCAGCAGCCGGACAGATAATTCACCCCTCCACTTT,CASSRTDNSPLHF
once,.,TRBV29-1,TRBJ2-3,TGCAGCGCAGTGGCGGTGGGAGCCTCAGATACGCAGTATTTT,CSAVAVGASDTQYF
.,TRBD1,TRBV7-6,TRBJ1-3,TGTGCCAGCAGCTCCCCCCGGGACAGGGGAAACACCATATATTTT,CASSSPRDRGNTIYF
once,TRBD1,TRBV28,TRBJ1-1,TGTGCCAGCAGTTTAGGTCGTGGGACAGGGGCTCCGGGCACTGAAGCTTTCTTT,CASSLGRGTGAPGTEAFF
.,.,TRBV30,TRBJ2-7,TGTGCCTGGAGTGTATTTGGCAGGGCTAGGTACGAGCAGTACTTC,CAWSVFGRARYEQYF
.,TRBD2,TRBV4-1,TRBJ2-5,TGCGCCAGCAGTCAAGGGAGGGAAGAGACCCAGTACTTC,CASSQGREETQYF
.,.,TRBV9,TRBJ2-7,TGTGCCAGCAGCGAGACGTACAGGGAAGGAGAGCAGTACTTC,CASSETYREGEQYF
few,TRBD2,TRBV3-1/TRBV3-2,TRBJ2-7,TGTGCCAGCAAGAGGGAGGGCCCCTACGAGCAGTACTTC,CASKREGPYEQYF
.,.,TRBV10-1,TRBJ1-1,TGCGCCAGCAGTTGGACAGCGAACACTGAAGCTTTCTTT,CASSWTANTEAFF
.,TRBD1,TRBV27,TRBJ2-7,TGTGCCAGCAGTTTAGGGACAGGGTCGCCCTACGAGCAGTACTTC,CASSLGTGSPYEQYF
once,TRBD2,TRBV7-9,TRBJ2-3,TGTGCCAGCAGCCCTGTCTTCGCGGGAGGGCCGCGGAAAACAGATACGCAGTATTTT,CASSPVFAGGPRKTDTQYF
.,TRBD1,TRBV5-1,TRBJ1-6,TGCGCCAGCAGCGGTCGGACAGGGGGCAATAATTCACCCCTCCACTTT,CASSGRTGGNNSPLHF
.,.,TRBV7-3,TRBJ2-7,TGTGCCAGCAGCTCAGGACCTCGAGGGGGTGAGCAGTACTTC,CASSSGPRGGEQYF
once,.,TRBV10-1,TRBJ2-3,TGCGCCACCCTTAGCGGATCAAATCTTACTAGCACAGATACGCAGTATTTT,CATLSGSNLTSTDTQYF